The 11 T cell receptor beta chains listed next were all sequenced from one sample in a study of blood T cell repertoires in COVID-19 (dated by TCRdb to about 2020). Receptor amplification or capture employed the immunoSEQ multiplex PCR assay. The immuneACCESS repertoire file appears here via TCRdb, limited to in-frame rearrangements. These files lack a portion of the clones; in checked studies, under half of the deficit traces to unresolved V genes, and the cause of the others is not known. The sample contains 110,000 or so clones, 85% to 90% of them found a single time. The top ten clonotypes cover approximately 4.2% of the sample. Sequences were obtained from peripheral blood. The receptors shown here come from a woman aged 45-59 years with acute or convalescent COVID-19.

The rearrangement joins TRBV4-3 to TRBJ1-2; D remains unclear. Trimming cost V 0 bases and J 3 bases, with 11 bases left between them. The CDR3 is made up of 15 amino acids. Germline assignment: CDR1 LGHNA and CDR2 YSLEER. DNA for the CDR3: TGCGCCAGCAGCCAAGATAGAGGCGCTGACTATGGCTACACCTTC. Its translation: CASSQDRGADYGYTF.

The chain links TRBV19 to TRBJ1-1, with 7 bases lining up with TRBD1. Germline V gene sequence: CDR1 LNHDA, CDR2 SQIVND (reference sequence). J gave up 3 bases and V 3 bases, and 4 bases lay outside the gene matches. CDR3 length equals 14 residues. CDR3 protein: CASSMQGVYTEAFF. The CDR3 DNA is TGTGCCAGTAGTATGCAGGGGGTGTACACTGAAGCTTTCTTT. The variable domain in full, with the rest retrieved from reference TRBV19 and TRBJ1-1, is DGGITQSPKYLFRKEGQNVTLSCEQNLNHDAMYWYRQDPGQGLRLIYYSQIVNDFQKGDIAEGYSVSREKKESFPLTVTSAQKNPTAFYLCASSMQGVYTEAFFGQGTRLTVV.

CDR3 amino acids: CASTLRDRDNNEQFF. Here the CDR3 DNA reads TGTGCCAGCACCCTACGGGACAGGGATAACAATGAGCAGTTCTTC. This chain joins TRBV11-2 and TRBJ2-1, with 9 bases fitting TRBD1. Germline V gives CDR1 SGHAT, CDR2 FQNNGV. The CDR3 sequence is 15 residues long. V was pared by 7 bases and J by 5 bases, with 9 bases of the junction left unmatched.

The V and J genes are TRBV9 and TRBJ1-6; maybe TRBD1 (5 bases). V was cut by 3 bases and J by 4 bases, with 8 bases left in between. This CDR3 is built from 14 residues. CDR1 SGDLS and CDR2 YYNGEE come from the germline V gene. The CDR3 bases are TGTGCCAGCAGCGCCCAGGGATATAATTCACCCCTCCACTTT. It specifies CASSAQGYNSPLHF.

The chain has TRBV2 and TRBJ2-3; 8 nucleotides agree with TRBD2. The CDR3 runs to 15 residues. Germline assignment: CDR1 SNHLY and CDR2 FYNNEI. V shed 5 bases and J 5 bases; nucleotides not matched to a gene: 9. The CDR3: CASSRSGSERDTQYF. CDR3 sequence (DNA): TGTGCCAGCAGTCGGAGCGGGAGTGAGAGAGATACGCAGTATTTT.

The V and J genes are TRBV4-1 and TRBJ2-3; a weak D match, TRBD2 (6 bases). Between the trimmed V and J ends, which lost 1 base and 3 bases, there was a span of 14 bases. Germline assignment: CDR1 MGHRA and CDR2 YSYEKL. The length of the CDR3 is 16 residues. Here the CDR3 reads CASSQVGGAGTDTQYF. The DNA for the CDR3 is TGCGCCAGCAGCCAAGTAGGTGGGGCGGGGACAGATACGCAGTATTTT.

The CDR3 nucleotides read TGTGCCAGCAGTCAATCAGGGCTTAGCAATCAGCCCCAGCATTTT. It codes for CASSQSGLSNQPQHF. J is TRBJ1-5 and V is TRBV6-5, with D possibly matching TRBD1 (5 bases). Deletions cut 5 bases from V and 0 bases from J, with 11 bases between. This CDR3 spans 15 amino acids. Germline CDR1 reads MNHEY; CDR2 reads SVGAGI.

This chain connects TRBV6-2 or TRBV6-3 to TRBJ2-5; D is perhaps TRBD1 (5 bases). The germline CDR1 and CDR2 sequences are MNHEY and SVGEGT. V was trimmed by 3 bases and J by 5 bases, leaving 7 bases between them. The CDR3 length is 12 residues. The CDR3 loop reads CASSYKGETQYF. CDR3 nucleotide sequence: TGTGCCAGCAGTTATAAGGGGGAGACCCAGTACTTC.

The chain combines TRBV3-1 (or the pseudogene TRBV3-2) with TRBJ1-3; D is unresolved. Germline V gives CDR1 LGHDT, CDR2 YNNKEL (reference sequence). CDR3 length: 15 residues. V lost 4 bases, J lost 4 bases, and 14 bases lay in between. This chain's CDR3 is CASSPRPSRGNTIYF. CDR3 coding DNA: TGTGCCAGCAGCCCTCGCCCCTCTCGGGGAAACACCATATATTTT.

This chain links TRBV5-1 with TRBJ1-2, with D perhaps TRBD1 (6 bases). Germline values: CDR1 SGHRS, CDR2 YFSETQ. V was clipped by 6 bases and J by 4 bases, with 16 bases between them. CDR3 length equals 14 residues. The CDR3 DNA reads TGCGCCAGCACCCGGGGGGGCGGCGGCTATGGCTACACCTTC. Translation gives CASTRGGGGYGYTF.

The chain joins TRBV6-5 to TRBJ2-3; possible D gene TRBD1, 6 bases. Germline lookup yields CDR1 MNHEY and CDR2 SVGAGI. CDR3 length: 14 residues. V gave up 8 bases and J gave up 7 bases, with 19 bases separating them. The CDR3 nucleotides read TGTGCCAGCGGAGGACAGCTAGGGCCCAATACGCAGTATTTT. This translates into CASGGQLGPNTQYF.